This T cell receptor beta chain originates from a study of cytomegalovirus exposure and HLA in healthy donors. Trimming removed 5 bases from V and 5 bases from J; junction bases left unmatched: 10. CDR1 is SEHNR, CDR2 FQNEAQ, per germline (reference sequence). The CDR3 has 15 residues. It was with 60 Vbeta and 13 Jbeta primers that the PCR ran. Profiled with immunoSEQ multiplex PCR; TCRdb holds only in-frame clones, not every one. The data hold some 160,000 clones, with about 72% observed a single time. On this clone itself: Antigen: not known.

Overall study results and limits: A classifier reportedly called cytomegalovirus status with high sensitivity and specificity.

This TCR was recovered from a male donor in good health and CMV-seronegative. The specimen sequenced was PBMCs. The chain uses TRBV7-9 and TRBJ2-5; 8 bases fit TRBD2. The CDR3 nucleotides read TGTGCCAGCAGCCCTACGCCGGGGGGGATGGAGACCCAGTACTTC. As protein: CASSPTPGGMETQYF.